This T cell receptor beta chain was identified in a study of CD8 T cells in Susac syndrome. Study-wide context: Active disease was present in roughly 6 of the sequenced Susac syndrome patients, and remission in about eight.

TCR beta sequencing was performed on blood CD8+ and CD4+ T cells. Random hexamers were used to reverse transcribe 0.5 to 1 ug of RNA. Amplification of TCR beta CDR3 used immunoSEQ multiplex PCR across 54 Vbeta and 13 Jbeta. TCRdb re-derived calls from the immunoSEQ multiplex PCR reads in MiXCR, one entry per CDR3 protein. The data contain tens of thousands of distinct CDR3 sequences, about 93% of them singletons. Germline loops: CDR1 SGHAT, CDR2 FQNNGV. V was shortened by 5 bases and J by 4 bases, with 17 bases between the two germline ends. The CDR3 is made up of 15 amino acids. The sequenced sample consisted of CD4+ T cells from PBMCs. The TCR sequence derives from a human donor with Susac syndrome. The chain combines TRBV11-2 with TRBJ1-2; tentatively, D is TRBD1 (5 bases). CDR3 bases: TGTGCCAGCAGCGCTGGGGCAGCCCGGGGCTATGGCTACACCTTC. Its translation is CASSAGAARGYGYTF.